Presented here are 22 T cell receptor beta chains from one specimen sequenced in a study of T-cell memory formation after mild COVID-19. Each CDR3 protein is one row after TCRdb ran MiXCR on the 5' RACE reads. The sample records 250,000 to 350,000 distinct CDR3 sequences, 15% to 20% being singletons. Source material: PBMCs or a T cell subset sorted from them (not recorded which). These receptors came from a man aged 18 to 30 who had mild COVID-19 (a few samples of this study predate the infection). Cell type and time point are not known.

This clonotype was recorded a few times. The V gene is TRBV10-3, the J gene TRBJ2-3; D could derive from TRBD1 or TRBD2 (5 bases each). CDR1 is ENHRY and CDR2 is SYGVKD in the germline V gene. The CDR3 runs to 14 residues. The CDR3 spells CAGRDPRFTDTQYF. In DNA form, the CDR3 reads TGTGCAGGCCGGGACCCAAGGTTCACAGATACGCAGTATTTT.

V is TRBV6-2 or TRBV6-3 and J is TRBJ2-1, with a possible D match to TRBD2 (5 bases). Germline assignment: CDR1 MNHEY and CDR2 SVGEGT. Trimming shortened V by 7 bases and J by 4 bases, and 20 bases separated the two germline ends. CDR3 length equals 16 residues. CDR3 nucleotides: TGTGCCAGCACCCCCGAAGGCCACAGACTATACAATGAGCAGTTCTTC. Amino acid sequence: CASTPEGHRLYNEQFF.

The gene calls are TRBV6-2 or TRBV6-3 and TRBJ2-1, with 10 nucleotides matching TRBD2. V lost 5 bases to trimming and J lost 15 bases; unmatched junction nucleotides: 10. The CDR3 runs to 13 residues. The germline V gene encodes CDR1 MNHEY and CDR2 SVGEGT. CDR3 residues: CASSPGLATRRFF. CDR3 DNA: TGTGCCAGCAGTCCGGGACTAGCGACAAGGCGGTTCTTC.

This clonotype was observed a few times. The chain recombines TRBV7-2 with TRBJ2-3; D not certain. Trimming removed 3 bases from V and 0 bases from J, with 13 bases in between. The CDR3 spans 16 residues. Germline V gives CDR1 SGHTA, CDR2 FQGNSA. Written as DNA, the CDR3 is TGTGCCAGCAGCTTTCCGTCCCGTGCTAGCACAGATACGCAGTATTTT. Translating gives CASSFPSRASTDTQYF.

In this sample, this clonotype turned up a few times. The V and J genes are TRBV15 and TRBJ2-3, with 15 bases matching TRBD2. The ends lost 4 bases at V and 0 bases at J; junction bases unmatched: 5. From germline, CDR1 is LNHNV and CDR2 YYDKDF (reference sequence). The CDR3 is 18 residues long. CDR3 amino acids: CATSKGLAGGLSTDTQYF. The CDR3 DNA reads as TGTGCCACCAGCAAAGGACTAGCGGGGGGGCTTAGCACAGATACGCAGTATTTT.

The chain links TRBV5-1 to TRBJ2-7, with D unclear. The ends were cut back, 4 bases at V and 4 bases at J, with 15 bases in the middle. The CDR3 contains 14 residues. The germline CDR1 and CDR2 sequences are SGHRS and YFSETQ. The CDR3 protein is CASSPRPDKYEQYV. DNA for the CDR3: TGCGCCAGCAGCCCCAGACCGGATAAATACGAGCAGTACGTC.

This clonotype came up a few times. J is TRBJ1-3 and V is TRBV6-5, with D perhaps matching TRBD1 (5 bases). Looked up from germline, CDR1 is MNHEY and CDR2 is SVGAGI. The CDR3 is made up of 15 amino acids. V lost 5 bases and J lost 2, with 13 bases in between. CDR3 DNA sequence: TGTGCCAGCAGTCCTAGGGGAGACACTGGAAACACCATATATTTT. Its protein is CASSPRGDTGNTIYF.

The V call is TRBV6-5, the J call TRBJ1-5, with 7 bases lining up with TRBD1. The CDR3 is made up of 15 amino acids. V was pared by 7 bases and J by 6 bases, with 12 bases of the junction left unmatched. Germline V CDR1 and CDR2: MNHEY, SVGAGI. The CDR3, as DNA: TGTGCCAGCACCCAAAGAGGGGGCGCGGGTCAGCCCCAGCATTTT. Translating it yields CASTQRGGAGQPQHF.

This clonotype was counted between two and nine times. The chain is built from TRBV5-6 and TRBJ1-6; D uncertain. In germline, CDR1 is SGHDT, CDR2 YYEEEE. CDR3 length: 17 residues. Trimming cost V 1 base and J 5 bases, with 16 bases left between them. The CDR3 DNA sequence: TGTGCCAGCAGCTTGATTGTGGGCCCTGGAGATAATTCACCCCTCCACTTT. It is translated as CASSLIVGPGDNSPLHF.

The rearrangement links TRBV11-2 to TRBJ1-2; 7 bases are shared with TRBD1. Germline V gene data show CDR1 as SGHAT and CDR2 as FQNNGV. CDR3 length: 14 residues. Losses at the gene ends were 4 bases for V and 8 bases for J; bases not matched to a gene: 10. CDR3 amino acids: CASSSRRGPTGYTF. The CDR3 nucleotides read TGTGCCAGCAGCTCCCGGAGGGGGCCGACCGGCTACACCTTC.

This clonotype was observed many times. The V call is TRBV7-2, the J call TRBJ2-1; no clear D. Trimming took 4 bases from V and 6 from J, leaving 19 bases between them. The CDR3 has 16 residues. Germline lookup yields CDR1 SGHTA and CDR2 FQGNSA. The CDR3 nucleotides are TGTGCCAGCAGCTCTCCCCCGCGCCAGACACCCAATGAGCAGTTCTTC. Amino acid sequence: CASSSPPRQTPNEQFF.

The chain is built from TRBV4-1 and TRBJ2-1, with no clear D. CDR1 is MGHRA and CDR2 is YSYEKL in the germline V gene. V lost 0 bases to trimming and J lost 2 bases, with 17 bases between them. This CDR3 region has 18 residues. The CDR3 DNA sequence: TGCGCCAGCAGCCAAGATCACCTCCACCCGAGCACCTACAATGAGCAGTTCTTC. Translation: CASSQDHLHPSTYNEQFF.

This clonotype has just a few counts. The chain couples TRBV7-9 to TRBJ1-1; D is undetermined. This CDR3 spans 13 amino acids. Germline V gene data show CDR1 as SEHNR and CDR2 as FQNEAQ (reference sequence). V lost 7 bases to trimming and J lost 7 bases, with 16 bases between them. The DNA of the CDR3 is TGTGCCAGCACCGTCGAGCGCCGAGGTGAAGCTTTCTTT. Encoded protein: CASTVERRGEAFF.

This clonotype has just a few counts. The V and J genes are TRBV6-2 or TRBV6-3 and TRBJ2-5, with 8 bases aligning to TRBD2. Trimming removed 5 bases from V and 2 bases from J; junction bases left unmatched: 4. The germline gives CDR1 MNHEY, CDR2 SVGEGT. CDR3 length equals 14 residues. The CDR3 loop reads CASSARGGQETQYF. The CDR3 region has the DNA TGTGCCAGCAGTGCCCGGGGGGGTCAAGAGACCCAGTACTTC.

This clonotype turned up a few times. The chain employs TRBV9 and TRBJ2-1; 7 bases agree with TRBD2. This CDR3 region has 15 residues. CDR1 SGDLS and CDR2 YYNGEE come from the germline V gene. V gave up 6 bases and J gave up 6 bases; unmatched junction bases: 12. The CDR3 region is CASTLGGGILNEQFF. CDR3 sequence (DNA): TGTGCCAGCACCCTGGGGGGGGGGATACTCAATGAGCAGTTCTTC.

This chain joins TRBV5-1 and TRBJ2-1; 8 bases agree with TRBD2. Germline-derived CDR1 and CDR2 are SGHRS and YFSETQ. CDR3 length equals 16 residues. With 0 bases clipped from V and 8 bases from J, the junction kept 10 bases outside the gene matches. For the CDR3, the DNA is TGCGCCAGCAGCTTGGAGGGCGGGGGGCCCCTGGATGAGCAGTTCTTC. Its protein product is CASSLEGGGPLDEQFF.

This clonotype was counted only a few times. The V call is TRBV5-1, the J call TRBJ2-2, with a possible D match to TRBD1 (6 bases). V shed 3 bases and J shed 1 base, with 10 bases lying between them. The CDR3 length is 15 residues. The germline gives CDR1 SGHRS, CDR2 YFSETQ. This CDR3 is CASSSIQGNTGELFF. DNA for the CDR3: TGCGCCAGCAGCTCGATACAGGGGAACACCGGGGAGCTGTTTTTT.

The chain employs TRBV7-8 and TRBJ2-5; 8 nucleotides line up with TRBD1. Per germline, CDR1 SGHVS and CDR2 FQNEAQ. The CDR3 sequence is 13 residues long. Here the CDR3 DNA reads TGTGCAGTTGAAAGGCAGGGGGCCGAGACCCAGTACTTC. Residues: CAVERQGAETQYF.

The rearrangement joins TRBV11-2 to TRBJ2-1; tentatively, D is TRBD2 (6 bases). The V end was cut by 7 bases, the J end by 6 bases, with 13 bases between. CDR3 length: 13 amino acids. In germline, CDR1 is SGHAT, CDR2 FQNNGV. The CDR3: CASTPGRSNEQFF. The CDR3 bases are TGTGCCAGCACCCCGGGGAGGTCCAATGAGCAGTTCTTC.

The chain combines TRBV10-3 with TRBJ2-7; 9 positions agree with TRBD1. The CDR3 loop spans 14 amino acids. The V and J ends lost 4 bases and 2 bases, in that order; junction bases with no gene match: 3. Germline CDR1 and CDR2: ENHRY and SYGVKD. In nucleotides, the CDR3 is TGTGCCATCAGTGTGACAGGGGGGACCTACGAGCAGTACTTC. This translates into CAISVTGGTYEQYF.

This clonotype was seen a handful of times. The V and J genes are TRBV7-9 and TRBJ2-3; 9 bases agree with TRBD2. The length of the CDR3 is 17 residues. CDR1 is SEHNR and CDR2 is FQNEAQ in the germline V gene (reference sequence). The ends lost 5 bases at V and 5 bases at J; junction bases unmatched: 14. CDR3 sequence reads: CASSPLSSGGPGDTQYF. In DNA, the CDR3 is TGTGCCAGCAGCCCCCTGAGTAGCGGGGGTCCTGGAGATACGCAGTATTTT.

The chain uses TRBV5-1 and TRBJ2-3; D is uncertain. The germline V and J ends were trimmed by 1 base and 4 bases, with 10 bases remaining between them. Germline assignment: CDR1 SGHRS and CDR2 YFSETQ. CDR3 length: 14 residues. In DNA form, the CDR3 reads TGCGCCAGCAGCTTGAAACAGTACGCAGATACGCAGTATTTT. Its protein product is CASSLKQYADTQYF.